The source of this T cell receptor beta chain is a study of identical twins. This clonotype was counted between two and nine times. Germline assignment: CDR1 SEHNR and CDR2 FQNEAQ (reference sequence). The CDR3 loop spans 12 amino acids. Between the trimmed V and J ends, which lost 3 bases and 10 bases, there was a span of 7 bases. MiXCR, run by TCRdb on the 5' RACE reads, gives a single entry per CDR3 protein. Among 650,000 to 750,000 distinct CDR3 sequences listed, approximately 22% were seen once. These data were likewise used in another study, on T cells expressing NK-cell markers. From that report: In several experiments, sorting was confined to alpha-beta TCR T cells through use of an anti-gamma-delta TCR antibody.

This chain uses TRBV7-9 with TRBJ1-6; D is ambiguous. What was sequenced was PBMCs. The clonotype comes from a woman between 18 and 29 years old in good health. The CDR3 loop is CASSFVRSPLHF. For the CDR3, the DNA is TGTGCCAGCAGCTTCGTCAGGTCACCCCTCCACTTT.